The source of this TCR beta chain is a study of pediatric ulcerative colitis. Rectal tissue came from one to two pinch biopsies taken at colonoscopy. Findings of the study overall: In rectum, acute severe colitis had expanded clones and less diversity. Repertoires came from total lymphocyte DNA, not specific subsets.

Assay: immunoSEQ multiplex PCR; the TCRdb copy retains only in-frame clones and omits some. The sample holds some 25,000 clones, over 65% seen once. Germline V gives CDR1 MNHNS, CDR2 SASEGT. The CDR3 runs 18 residues. With 1 base removed from V and 9 bases from J, the gap between germline ends came to 25 bases. As for this clone: Its antigen remains unidentified.

The gene calls are TRBV6-1 and TRBJ1-5, with a tentative D call TRBD1 (5 bases). This TCR was sampled from a boy between 5 and 17 years old with severe ulcerative colitis. Source material: gut tissue. The CDR3 nucleotides read TGTGCCAGCAGTGAAGGGACACGAGATTCCGACCCGGTGGGGCCCCAGCATTTT. Protein: CASSEGTRDSDPVGPQHF.